Following are 29 T cell receptor beta chains from one sample sequenced in a study of persistence of HIV-infected CD4 T cells. The immunoSEQ assay was version 4, run in survey mode. Only in-frame clones appear in the TCRdb table, and some are missing; sequencing was by immunoSEQ multiplex PCR. In the table there are fewer than 35,000 clones, approximately 85% of which are singletons. The antigens these receptors bind are not known. Cells were stimulated with CMV-infected fibroblast lysates at about 9.4 ug/mL. CD40L-negative CD69-negative CD45RO-high memory CD4+ T cells were sorted as populations depleted of antigen-responding cells. Sequences were derived from CD4+ T cells sorted from PBMCs after approximately 20-hour stimulation, sampled from a patient who received antiretroviral therapy. The receptors shown here come from an adult man with HIV who was CMV-seropositive.

This rearrangement joins TRBV5-8 to TRBJ1-5, with D perhaps matching TRBD1 (6 bases). The V end lost 0 bases, the J end lost 7 bases, and 11 bases lay between the germline ends. Germline V gives CDR1 SGHTS, CDR2 YDEGEE. This CDR3 has 14 residues. The CDR3 region is CASSLDQGYQPQHF. The CDR3, as DNA: TGTGCCAGCAGCTTGGACCAGGGGTACCAGCCCCAGCATTTT.

V and J are TRBV29-1 and TRBJ1-5, with TRBD1 matching 7 bases. CDR1 is SQVTM, CDR2 ANQGSEA, per germline. The ends lost 6 bases at V and 5 bases at J; junction bases unmatched: 10. The CDR3 consists of 14 residues. As DNA, the CDR3 is TGCAGCGTCGCTGGGGGAGGGGGCGATCAGCCCCAGCATTTT. Its protein is CSVAGGGGDQPQHF.

The CDR3 sequence: CASSVRDQYYGYTF. The DNA of the CDR3 is TGCGCCAGCAGCGTCCGGGACCAATACTATGGCTACACCTTC. The chain links TRBV4-1 to TRBJ1-2; a weak D match, TRBD1 (5 bases). The CDR3 is 14 residues long. Germline V CDR1 and CDR2: MGHRA, YSYEKL. V lost 5 bases and J 3 bases, leaving 13 bases between the germline ends.

V gene TRBV6-1 combines with J gene TRBJ1-1; unclear D gene. The V gene lost 10 bases and the J gene lost 4 bases, with 16 bases spanning the gap. This CDR3 is built from 13 residues. Per the germline V gene, CDR1 is MNHNS and CDR2 is SASEGT. The CDR3 nucleotides are TGTGCCACCTTGAGGTTCCGGCCCACTGAAGCTTTCTTT. Translation gives CATLRFRPTEAFF.

The gene calls are TRBV12-3 or TRBV12-4 and TRBJ1-5, with 7 bases matching TRBD1. The CDR3 is 13 amino acids. V lost 6 bases to trimming and J lost 5 bases; unmatched junction nucleotides: 4. This CDR3 is CASRSTGDQPQHF. CDR3 coding DNA: TGTGCCAGCAGATCCACAGGGGATCAGCCCCAGCATTTT.

This chain uses TRBV6-6 with TRBJ1-6; 9 nucleotides line up with TRBD1. The ends lost 5 bases at V and 2 bases at J; junction bases unmatched: 7. This CDR3 region has 17 residues. CDR1 is MNHNY, CDR2 SVGAGI, per germline (reference sequence). DNA of the CDR3: TGTGCCAGCAGTCACGGACAGGGGAGCCCCTATAATTCACCCCTCCACTTT. It encodes CASSHGQGSPYNSPLHF.

A few counts support this clone. This chain connects TRBV9 to TRBJ2-3, with D maybe TRBD2 (6 bases). Deletions cut 6 bases from V and 0 bases from J, with 11 bases between. The CDR3 is 14 amino acids. CDR1 is SGDLS, CDR2 YYNGEE, per germline. CDR3 loop: CASKAGWSTDTQYF. The CDR3 DNA is TGTGCCAGCAAGGCGGGGTGGAGCACAGATACGCAGTATTTT. The whole variable domain, filled in from reference TRBV9 and TRBJ2-3, reads DSGVTQTPKHLITATGQRVTLRCSPRSGDLSVYWYQQSLDQGLQFLIQYYNGEERAKGNILERFSAQQFPDLHSELNLSSLELGDSALYFCASKAGWSTDTQYFGPGTRLTVL.

For the CDR3, the DNA is TGCGCCAGCAGCTTGAGTTACGCTAACTATGGCTACACCTTC. It specifies CASSLSYANYGYTF. The chain is built from TRBV5-1 and TRBJ1-2; the D is unclear. Germline loops: CDR1 SGHRS, CDR2 YFSETQ. Trimming removed 1 base from V and 0 bases from J, with 7 bases in between. The CDR3 has 14 amino acids.

The rearrangement links TRBV7-8 to TRBJ1-1, with a possible D match to TRBD1 (5 bases). The CDR3 has 14 amino acids. The V end lost 5 bases, the J end lost 9 bases, and 19 bases lay between the germline ends. Per germline, CDR1 SGHVS and CDR2 FQNEAQ. CDR3 nucleotides: TGTGCCAGCAGCATCGGGACTTATGCCGGGAAAGCTTTCTTT. Its protein product is CASSIGTYAGKAFF.

V and J are TRBV7-2 and TRBJ2-7, with TRBD1 matching over 8 bases. The germline gives CDR1 SGHTA, CDR2 FQGNSA. The CDR3 has 14 amino acids. The J segment lost 6 bases and the V segment lost 4 bases, leaving 8 bases of the junction unmatched. The CDR3 reads CASSSVTGGSEQYF. CDR3 sequence (DNA): TGTGCCAGCAGCTCCGTTACAGGGGGGTCCGAGCAGTACTTC.

The chain joins TRBV5-4 to TRBJ2-7; TRBD1 matches at 8 bases. The CDR3 length is 17 residues. With V trimmed by 2 bases and J by 6 bases, 16 bases remained unmatched. CDR1 is SGHNT and CDR2 is YYREEE in the germline V gene (reference sequence). CDR3 protein: CASSLGQGHGFLGEQYF. CDR3 coding DNA: TGTGCCAGCAGCTTAGGACAGGGTCATGGTTTTCTCGGCGAGCAGTACTTC.

The chain is built from TRBV14 and TRBJ2-2; a weak D match, TRBD2 (5 bases). The CDR3 contains 14 residues. Trimming stripped 1 base from V and 7 bases from J, with 10 bases between. The germline V gene has CDR1 SGHDN and CDR2 FVKESK. The CDR3 DNA follows: TGTGCCAGCAGCCAAGTGAGGGCTAGCGGGGAGCTGTTTTTT. This gives the protein CASSQVRASGELFF. Full variable domain (missing parts from reference TRBV14 and TRBJ2-2): EAGVTQFPSHSVIEKGQTVTLRCDPISGHDNLYWYRRVMGKEIKFLLHFVKESKQDESGMPNNRFLAERTGGTYSTLKVQPAELEDSGVYFCASSQVRASGELFFGEGSRLTVL.

This chain uses TRBV18 with TRBJ2-1, with 13 bases lining up with TRBD2. V trimming: 3 bases; J trimming: 7 bases; junction bases outside the gene matches: 6. Germline V gene lookup returns CDR1 KGHSH and CDR2 LQKENI. This CDR3 is 16 amino acids long. DNA for the CDR3: TGTGCCAGCTCACCCCAGCGGACTAGCGGGGGAAATGAGCAGTTCTTC. Encoded protein: CASSPQRTSGGNEQFF.

The chain joins TRBV10-3 to TRBJ2-1; 9 nucleotides agree with TRBD2. The CDR3 contains 14 residues. CDR1 ENHRY and CDR2 SYGVKD come from the germline V gene. V shed 5 bases, J shed 10 bases, and the junction held 9 bases outside the gene matches. CDR3 sequence (DNA): TGTGCCATCAGTCAGCGCGGGGGGGCTGAAGAGCAGTTCTTC. It encodes CAISQRGGAEEQFF.

CDR3 nucleotides: TGTGCCAGCAGCCCCCGCGACCAAGAGACCCAGTACTTC. This translates into CASSPRDQETQYF. The chain carries TRBV11-1 and TRBJ2-5; the D is unclear. The CDR3 has 13 residues. The V and J ends lost 5 bases and 0 bases respectively, with 7 bases between them. The V gene's germline CDR1 is SGHAT and CDR2 FQDESV (reference sequence).

Written as DNA, the CDR3 is TGTGCCAGCAGCCAAAATGCCGCTAGCGGGCCCGGGGTTAACGAGCAGTACTTC. This gives the protein CASSQNAASGPGVNEQYF. The chain links TRBV3-1 (or the pseudogene TRBV3-2) to TRBJ2-7; TRBD2 matches at 8 bases. J was trimmed by 5 bases and V by 2 bases; bases with no gene match: 17. The CDR3 has 18 residues. Germline CDR1 and CDR2: LGHDT and YNNKEL (reference sequence).

V usage is TRBV10-3 and J usage is TRBJ1-5; no clear D. Per the germline V gene, CDR1 is ENHRY and CDR2 is SYGVKD. CDR3 length equals 14 residues. V was shortened by 2 bases and J by 3 bases, with 8 bases between the two germline ends. CDR3 sequence reads: CAISEKDNNQPQHF. In nucleotides, the CDR3 is TGTGCCATCAGTGAGAAGGATAACAATCAGCCCCAGCATTTT.

J is TRBJ2-6 and V is TRBV27; 7 bases line up with TRBD1. This CDR3 spans 16 amino acids. Germline V lookup: CDR1 MNHEY, CDR2 SMNVEV (reference sequence). J gave up 4 bases and V 3 bases, and 6 bases lay outside the gene matches. CDR3 sequence (DNA): TGTGCCAGCAGTTTTCTACAGGGGTCCGGGGCCAACGTCCTGACTTTC. This codes for CASSFLQGSGANVLTF. Full variable domain (remainder filled in from reference TRBV27 and TRBJ2-6): EAQVTQNPRYLITVTGKKLTVTCSQNMNHEYMSWYRQDPGLGLRQIYYSMNVEVTDKGDVPEGYKVSRKEKRNFPLILESPSPNQTSLYFCASSFLQGSGANVLTFGAGSRLTVL.

The gene calls are TRBV13 and TRBJ1-1, with 7 bases fitting TRBD1. Germline V gives CDR1 PRHDT, CDR2 FYEKMQ (reference sequence). The CDR3 totals 16 residues. The V and J ends lost 0 bases and 5 bases, in that order; junction bases with no gene match: 9. CDR3 residues: CASSLGTGRLRTEAFF. CDR3 sequence (DNA): TGTGCCAGCAGCTTAGGGACAGGGCGTCTCCGGACTGAAGCTTTCTTT.

The chain recombines TRBV3-1 (or the pseudogene TRBV3-2) with TRBJ1-3; no clear D. The CDR3 has 16 residues. V lost 6 bases and J 0 bases, leaving 15 bases between the germline ends. CDR1 is LGHDT and CDR2 is YNNKEL in the germline V gene (reference sequence). The CDR3 reads CASSRTGGASGNTIYF. In DNA, the CDR3 is TGTGCCAGCAGTCGGACCGGAGGCGCCTCTGGAAACACCATATATTTT.

About this clone: One end of the junction is discordant with germline, which a read error may explain. J is TRBJ2-7 and V is TRBV6-2 or TRBV6-3; no clear D gene. The CDR3 is 14 residues long. From germline, CDR1 is MNHEY and CDR2 SVGEGT. The CDR3 loop reads CASRYGGSSYEQYF. DNA for the CDR3: TGTGCCAGCCGTTACGGTGGCAGCAGTTACGAGCAGTACTTC.

The rearrangement joins TRBV4-2 to TRBJ1-3, with D hard to call. Deletions cut 6 bases from V and 8 bases from J, with 8 bases between. The CDR3 is made up of 11 amino acids. Germline lookup yields CDR1 LGHNA and CDR2 YNFKEQ. The CDR3 protein is CASRTSDTIYF. The DNA for the CDR3 is TGTGCCAGCAGGACTTCGGACACCATATATTTT.

The J gene is TRBJ2-7, the V gene TRBV2; D is possibly TRBD2 (7 bases). The CDR3 loop spans 15 amino acids. V dropped 1 base and J dropped 1 base, with 11 bases sitting between them. Germline V CDR1 and CDR2: SNHLY, FYNNEI. CDR3 bases: TGTGCCAGCAGTGAAGGCGGGGGCTCATCCTACGAGCAGTACTTC. It encodes CASSEGGGSSYEQYF.

The chain joins TRBV6-6 to TRBJ2-7; 7 bases line up with TRBD1. The CDR3 has 14 amino acids. CDR1 is MNHNY and CDR2 is SVGAGI in the germline V gene (reference sequence). V was clipped by 3 bases and J by 0 bases; unmatched bases: 2. CDR3: CASSYRDSSYEQYF. The CDR3 DNA follows: TGTGCCAGCAGTTATAGGGACAGCTCCTACGAGCAGTACTTC.

The V call is TRBV30, the J call TRBJ1-1; no reliable D call. The V gene's germline CDR1 is GTSNPN and CDR2 SVGIG (reference sequence). The CDR3 has 12 amino acids. V lost 4 bases and J 4 bases, leaving 10 bases between the germline ends. The CDR3: CAWKRWGTEAFF. CDR3 nucleotide sequence: TGTGCCTGGAAAAGGTGGGGCACTGAAGCTTTCTTT.

The chain has TRBV7-9 and TRBJ2-1, with 8 bases that match TRBD2. This CDR3 has 14 residues. Trimming cost V 5 bases and J 10 bases; bases outside gene matches: 10. Germline loops: CDR1 SEHNR, CDR2 FQNEAQ (reference sequence). The CDR3: CASSQGLGRLEQFF. The CDR3 DNA sequence: TGTGCCAGCAGCCAGGGACTAGGCCGTTTGGAGCAGTTCTTC.

The chain employs TRBV6-6 and TRBJ1-5; no firm D call. V gave up 4 bases and J gave up 7 bases, with 14 bases separating them. The CDR3 is 14 amino acids. Germline V gene sequence: CDR1 MNHNY, CDR2 SVGAGI (reference sequence). CDR3 region: CASSSWTAQQPQHF. CDR3 nucleotide sequence: TGTGCCAGCAGTTCCTGGACGGCTCAACAGCCCCAGCATTTT.

V gene TRBV5-1 combines with J gene TRBJ1-3; D not certain. Trimming took off 4 bases at V and 4 bases at J, with 6 bases between the two ends. Germline values: CDR1 SGHRS, CDR2 YFSETQ. The CDR3 length is 12 residues. The CDR3 is CASSEWGNTIYF. Written as DNA, the CDR3 is TGCGCCAGCAGCGAATGGGGAAACACCATATATTTT.

The chain combines TRBV10-3 with TRBJ1-6; D call uncertain. Germline values: CDR1 ENHRY, CDR2 SYGVKD. Between the trimmed V and J ends, which lost 7 bases and 6 bases, there was a span of 10 bases. The CDR3 spans 13 residues. The CDR3 here is CAITSATNSPLHF. The CDR3, as DNA: TGTGCCATCACAAGCGCCACTAATTCACCCCTCCACTTT.